This T cell receptor beta chain derives from a study of T cell responses to AZD1222 COVID-19 vaccine. Produced via immunoSEQ multiplex PCR; TCRdb's table is partial and in-frame only. The sample carries some 180,000 clones, 92% recorded once. A note on this clone: The antigen is unknown.

Whole-study findings and limits: Clonal diversity may have been underestimated in mostly white British donors.

The ends were cut back, 3 bases at V and 3 bases at J, with 3 bases in the middle. Germline-derived CDR1 and CDR2 are LGHDT and YNNKEL (reference sequence). CDR3 length: 11 residues. The chain combines TRBV3-1 (or the pseudogene TRBV3-2) with TRBJ2-7; D is uncertain. The clonotype originates from an adult in good health. The input for sequencing was peripheral blood, taken on day 0 of AZD1222 vaccination. The CDR3 bases are TGTGCCAGCAGCCAGGACTACGAGCAGTACTTC. Protein sequence: CASSQDYEQYF.